Listed below are T cell receptor beta chains from one sample, sequenced in a study of blood T cells in healthy people across ages. TCRdb re-derived calls from the 5' RACE reads in MiXCR, one entry per CDR3 protein. The sample contains hundreds of thousands of distinct CDR3 sequences, 24% of which appear only once. The sample was also linked to a second study, of T cells of mothers and their children.

Sequencing was done on a sample of blood. The receptor set was obtained from a boy aged 5 to 17 in good health. Both conserved end residues are part of each CDR3. A D gene is named only where the DNA matches it firmly. Part of the rows lack a size; the others show once, few, many or a class for expanded clones.

j_gene: TRBJ2-1; v_gene: TRBV7-8; len: 16; d_gene: TRBD1; abundance: many; CDR3nt: TGTGCCAGCTCAACCTTCAGGGGGCAATCCTACAATGAGCAGTTCTTC; CDR3aa: CASSTFRGQSYNEQFF
j_gene: TRBJ2-6; v_gene: TRBV7-8; len: 15; d_gene: .; abundance: .; CDR3nt: TGTGCCAGCAGCTTCACGGGGAAAGGGGCCAACGTCCTGACTTTC; CDR3aa: CASSFTGKGANVLTF
j_gene: TRBJ2-3; v_gene: TRBV6-5; len: 14; d_gene: .; abundance: few; CDR3nt: TGTGCCAGCAGTTACTCGGCAGGGTTAGATACGCAGTATTTT; CDR3aa: CASSYSAGLDTQYF
j_gene: TRBJ1-1; v_gene: TRBV11-2; len: 13; d_gene: .; abundance: .; CDR3nt: TGTGCCAGCAGCGATGACCCGGACACTGAAGCTTTCTTT; CDR3aa: CASSDDPDTEAFF
j_gene: TRBJ1-4; v_gene: TRBV7-9; len: 15; d_gene: .; abundance: .; CDR3nt: TGTGCCAGCAGCTTAGAGGTTGTGGCTAATGAAAAACTGTTTTTT; CDR3aa: CASSLEVVANEKLFF
j_gene: TRBJ1-4; v_gene: TRBV7-2; len: 14; d_gene: .; abundance: .; CDR3nt: TGTGCCAGCAGCAGCGACTTCGCTAATGAAAAACTGTTTTTT; CDR3aa: CASSSDFANEKLFF
j_gene: TRBJ1-2; v_gene: TRBV28; len: 13; d_gene: .; abundance: .; CDR3nt: TGTGCCAGCCGAAGGGGAGGGGGGTATGGCTACACCTTC; CDR3aa: CASRRGGGYGYTF
j_gene: TRBJ2-7; v_gene: TRBV13; len: 18; d_gene: TRBD2; abundance: few; CDR3nt: TGTGCCAGCAGCTCAAACCCCACTAGCGGGGGGCCCTCCTACGAGCAGTACTTC; CDR3aa: CASSSNPTSGGPSYEQYF
j_gene: TRBJ1-1; v_gene: TRBV6-2/TRBV6-3; len: 13; d_gene: .; abundance: .; CDR3nt: TGTGCCAGCAGTTATATTGGGGAATCTGAAGCTTTCTTT; CDR3aa: CASSYIGESEAFF
j_gene: TRBJ1-5; v_gene: TRBV5-6; len: 15; d_gene: .; abundance: .; CDR3nt: TGTGCCAGCAGTCGGACGGTGGGTAGCAATCAGCCCCAGCATTTT; CDR3aa: CASSRTVGSNQPQHF
j_gene: TRBJ2-7; v_gene: TRBV28; len: 15; d_gene: TRBD1; abundance: few; CDR3nt: TGTGCCAGCAGCCATCCAGGGACAGGCGTACACGAGCAGTACTTC; CDR3aa: CASSHPGTGVHEQYF
j_gene: TRBJ2-3; v_gene: TRBV9; len: 18; d_gene: TRBD2; abundance: .; CDR3nt: TGTGCCAGCAGCGTAGACGGGACTAGCGGGGGGACCACAGATACGCAGTATTTT; CDR3aa: CASSVDGTSGGTTDTQYF
j_gene: TRBJ2-5; v_gene: TRBV5-5; len: 14; d_gene: TRBD1; abundance: .; CDR3nt: TGTGCCAGCAGCTTTAGGGACAGCGGAGAGACCCAGTACTTC; CDR3aa: CASSFRDSGETQYF
j_gene: TRBJ2-7; v_gene: TRBV29-1; len: 11; d_gene: .; abundance: many; CDR3nt: TGCAGCGTTTCAGGGGCCGACGAGCAGTACTTC; CDR3aa: CSVSGADEQYF
j_gene: TRBJ2-7; v_gene: TRBV2; len: 12; d_gene: .; abundance: .; CDR3nt: TGTGCCACCAGGACTCCCGATCCCTCGGCCGGCTTC; CDR3aa: CATRTPDPSAGF
j_gene: TRBJ1-1; v_gene: TRBV5-1; len: 15; d_gene: .; abundance: many; CDR3nt: TGCGCCAGCAGTCCAGGCGGAGGGCCGAACACTGAAGCTTTCTTT; CDR3aa: CASSPGGGPNTEAFF
j_gene: TRBJ2-1; v_gene: TRBV4-1; len: 18; d_gene: TRBD2; abundance: .; CDR3nt: TGCGCCAGCAGCCAAGAAACTAGCGGGGCCCTACCCCACAATGAGCAGTTCTTC; CDR3aa: CASSQETSGALPHNEQFF
j_gene: TRBJ2-5; v_gene: TRBV29-1; len: 13; d_gene: TRBD1; abundance: .; CDR3nt: TGCAGCGTGGGGACAGGGTTTCAAGAGACCCAGTACTTC; CDR3aa: CSVGTGFQETQYF
j_gene: TRBJ1-4; v_gene: TRBV20-1; len: 14; d_gene: TRBD1; abundance: many; CDR3nt: TGCAGTGCTAGAGAGCAGGGGGCGAGGGAAAAACTGTTTTTT; CDR3aa: CSAREQGAREKLFF
j_gene: TRBJ2-5; v_gene: TRBV7-2; len: 15; d_gene: .; abundance: few; CDR3nt: TGTGCCAGCAGCTTGATATGGCAGGCCGAGGAGACCCAGTACTTC; CDR3aa: CASSLIWQAEETQYF
j_gene: TRBJ2-7; v_gene: TRBV7-2; len: 15; d_gene: TRBD2; abundance: many; CDR3nt: TGTGCCAGCAGCTTAGGGTGGCGGGGGGACTACGAGCAGTACTTC; CDR3aa: CASSLGWRGDYEQYF
j_gene: TRBJ2-2; v_gene: TRBV4-3; len: 17; d_gene: TRBD2; abundance: few; CDR3nt: TGCGCCAGCAGCCAAGAAGGACTAGCGGGGGATACCGGGGAGCTGTTTTTT; CDR3aa: CASSQEGLAGDTGELFF
j_gene: TRBJ2-5; v_gene: TRBV3-1; len: 13; d_gene: TRBD1; abundance: .; CDR3nt: TGTGCCAGCAGGCACAGGGGATCGGAGACCCAGTACTTC; CDR3aa: CASRHRGSETQYF
j_gene: TRBJ2-3; v_gene: TRBV9; len: 17; d_gene: TRBD2; abundance: .; CDR3nt: TGTGCCAGCAGCGTAGACGTAGCGGGAGGTCCTAGAGATACGCAGTATTTT; CDR3aa: CASSVDVAGGPRDTQYF
j_gene: TRBJ2-5; v_gene: TRBV7-9; len: 11; d_gene: .; abundance: many; CDR3nt: TGTGCCAGCAGCTTAATAGAGACCCAGTACTTC; CDR3aa: CASSLIETQYF
j_gene: TRBJ1-1; v_gene: TRBV10-3; len: 12; d_gene: .; abundance: .; CDR3nt: TGTGCCATCAGTGAAGGAGTCACTGAAGCTTTCTTT; CDR3aa: CAISEGVTEAFF
j_gene: TRBJ2-7; v_gene: TRBV5-5; len: 16; d_gene: .; abundance: few; CDR3nt: TGTGCCAGCAGCCTCCTGGCTTACGAAGGCTCCTACGAGCAGTACTTC; CDR3aa: CASSLLAYEGSYEQYF
j_gene: TRBJ2-1; v_gene: TRBV5-6; len: 12; d_gene: .; abundance: many; CDR3nt: TGTGCCAGCAGCGATCCGCATGGGGAGCAGTTCTTC; CDR3aa: CASSDPHGEQFF
j_gene: TRBJ2-3; v_gene: TRBV6-6; len: 11; d_gene: .; abundance: once; CDR3nt: TGTGCCACCACACGCACAGATACGCAGTATTTT; CDR3aa: CATTRTDTQYF
j_gene: TRBJ2-7; v_gene: TRBV13; len: 14; d_gene: .; abundance: few; CDR3nt: TGTGCCAGCAGCTTAGGCGGGTCCCTTGACGAGCAGTACTTC; CDR3aa: CASSLGGSLDEQYF
j_gene: TRBJ2-7; v_gene: TRBV30; len: 12; d_gene: .; abundance: .; CDR3nt: TGTGCCTGGAAGGGCAGCTCCTACGAGCAGTACTTC; CDR3aa: CAWKGSSYEQYF